This TCR beta chain was captured in a study of cytomegalovirus exposure and HLA in healthy donors. Study findings and constraints: When the data were analyzed later, several of the most significant clusters appeared to be linked to common viral pathogens.

Primers included in the PCR were 60 Vbeta and 13 Jbeta primers. Measured with immunoSEQ multiplex PCR; TCRdb has only the in-frame clones, and not every one. The sample totals about 42,000 clones. Worth noting for this clone: Its target is not known.

The clonotype originates from a man under 40 in good health and CMV-seronegative. The sample consisted of PBMCs.

The CDR3 here is CASSFREYQETQYF. The DNA for the CDR3 is TGTGCCAGCAGCTTCCGGGAGTACCAAGAGACCCAGTACTTC. The rearrangement joins TRBV7-9 to TRBJ2-5, with a possible D match to TRBD2 (6 bases). Germline CDR1 SEHNR, CDR2 FQNEAQ (reference sequence). V shed 3 bases and J shed 0 bases, with 8 bases lying between them. The CDR3 is 14 residues long.